What follows describes a single TCR beta chain. The source of the sample is a study of blood T cell repertoires in COVID-19. Study in general: Nucleic acid was either cDNA or gDNA, and it came from T cells, B-cell-depleted T cells, or PBMCs.

As handled by the study authors: Amplified reference gene primers provided the basis for estimating nucleated cell counts. Clones were read by immunoSEQ multiplex PCR, and TCRdb kept only the in-frame ones, dropping some. V, J and clone size are taken as reported in that table, and D and trimming were inferred from the DNA itself. Among about 210,000 clones listed, around 87% were seen once. The age range of participants was about 18 to 100 years, with residence in around 22 US areas. Grouping used clinical history reported by participants in a survey and questionnaire. The CDR3 extends over 20 amino acids. With 3 bases clipped from V and 1 base from J, the junction kept 16 bases outside the gene matches. CDR1 and CDR2 (germline): MNHEY, SVGEGT.

This TCR was recovered from a man aged 30-40 years in a cohort exposed to, infected with or recovered from COVID-19 (not recorded which). Sequenced: PBMCs or T cells enriched from blood (not recorded which). The V and J genes are TRBV6-2 or TRBV6-3 and TRBJ1-1; 11 bases match TRBD1. The CDR3 loop reads CASSYYSDRGRQWGNTEAFF. Written as DNA, the CDR3 is TGTGCCAGCAGTTATTATTCGGACAGGGGGCGTCAGTGGGGGAACACTGAAGCTTTCTTT.